Following are 24 T cell receptor beta chains from one sample sequenced in a study of vaccination and CD4 T cells after COVID-19. These receptors' targets are unknown. Indicated treatment: approximately 10-day PBMC culture with coronavirus spike peptide pools or control peptides (ViraFEST assay). Scientists ran DNA taken from cultured CD4+ T cells through the Oncomine TCR Beta short-read assay for sequencing. In TCRdb, the PCR reads were re-called with MiXCR into one record per CDR3 protein. The repertoire holds about 11,000 distinct CDR3 sequences, with roughly 58% as singletons. The sequencing input was CD4+ T cells from blood, cultured in vitro. These receptor sequences come from a human donor who had recovered from COVID-19.

The genes are TRBV11-3 and TRBJ2-1, with TRBD2 as a possible D gene (6 bases). V was shortened by 4 bases and J by 7 bases, with 17 bases between the two germline ends. This CDR3 is 15 amino acids long. Germline CDR1 SGHNT, CDR2 YENEEA. DNA of the CDR3: TGTGCCAGCAGCTCCGACCGGGACTCCCCAAATGAGCAGTTCTTC. It translates to CASSSDRDSPNEQFF.

The chain carries TRBV28 and TRBJ1-2; tentatively, D is TRBD1 (6 bases). This CDR3 contains 14 residues. V lost 5 bases and J 5 bases, leaving 15 bases between the germline ends. The germline V gene has CDR1 MDHEN and CDR2 SYDVKM. The CDR3 region has the DNA TGTGCCAGCAGTCCCCCGGGACAAATATATGGCTACACCTTC. As protein: CASSPPGQIYGYTF.

This clonotype was picked up one time. The chain carries TRBV6-1 and TRBJ2-7; 9 bases are shared with TRBD1. The CDR3 runs 13 residues. The germline V gene has CDR1 MNHNS and CDR2 SASEGT. The V gene end was trimmed by 8 bases and the J gene end by 2 bases; junction bases not matched to a gene: 4. CDR3 sequence reads: CASRGQGTYEQYF. The CDR3 coding sequence is TGTGCCAGCCGGGGACAGGGAACCTACGAGCAGTACTTC.

This clonotype was recorded a few times. CDR3 in DNA: TGCAGTGCTTCGACAGGGCCTAACTATGGCTACACCTTC. Translated: CSASTGPNYGYTF. This chain connects TRBV20-1 to TRBJ1-2; the match to TRBD1 covers 7 bases. The CDR3 is made up of 13 amino acids. V dropped 5 bases and J dropped 0; count of bases not matched to a gene: 3. Per germline, CDR1 DFQATT and CDR2 SNEGSKA (reference sequence).

The chain couples TRBV20-1 to TRBJ1-2; TRBD1 is a possible D gene (5 bases). Trimming removed 0 bases from V and 4 bases from J, with 18 bases in between. There are 16 residues in the CDR3. The germline V gene has CDR1 DFQATT and CDR2 SNEGSKA (reference sequence). The chain's CDR3 is CSAREEIQGSGYGYTF. The CDR3 nucleotides read TGCAGTGCTAGAGAGGAAATTCAGGGTTCGGGCTATGGCTACACCTTC.

This chain uses TRBV27 with TRBJ1-1; D possibly corresponds to TRBD1 (5 bases). The CDR3 is 15 amino acids. Trimming removed 5 bases from V and 5 bases from J, with 18 bases in between. Germline values: CDR1 MNHEY, CDR2 SMNVEV (reference sequence). The CDR3 DNA follows: TGTGCCAGCAGTGCCAGGAGGGGAAGGGATACTGAAGCTTTCTTT. It translates to CASSARRGRDTEAFF.

The gene calls are TRBV6-1 and TRBJ2-5; D is possibly TRBD1 (5 bases). Germline V lookup: CDR1 MNHNS, CDR2 SASEGT. The CDR3 extends over 15 amino acids. V was trimmed by 6 bases and J by 0 bases, leaving 14 bases between them. Written as DNA, the CDR3 is TGTGCCAGCAGAAGGATAGGGGCAAACCAAGAGACCCAGTACTTC. Protein product: CASRRIGANQETQYF.

There are a few counts of this clonotype. CDR3 in amino acids: CSVEMDRVGNQPQHF. CDR3 coding DNA: TGCAGCGTGGAGATGGACAGGGTTGGCAATCAGCCCCAGCATTTT. The V call is TRBV29-1, the J call TRBJ1-5, with 8 positions matching TRBD1. Per germline, CDR1 SQVTM and CDR2 ANQGSEA. V lost 6 bases, J lost 2 bases, and 9 bases stayed unmatched. The length of the CDR3 is 15 residues.

This chain uses TRBV20-1 with TRBJ2-7; either TRBD1 or TRBD2 may supply D (7 bases each). Germline V gene data show CDR1 as DFQATT and CDR2 as SNEGSKA (reference sequence). The CDR3 has 14 amino acids. V lost 5 bases and J lost 6, with 20 bases in between. CDR3 sequence reads: CSAGSSGAGGEQYF. CDR3 in DNA: TGCAGTGCTGGGAGCAGCGGGGCAGGGGGCGAGCAGTACTTC.

The chain employs TRBV27 and TRBJ2-3, with D unclear. From germline, CDR1 is MNHEY and CDR2 SMNVEV (reference sequence). Trimming removed 0 bases at V and 6 bases at J, with 10 bases between. This CDR3 spans 14 amino acids. CDR3 sequence reads: CASSLSNSADTQYF. Here the CDR3 DNA reads TGTGCCAGCAGTTTATCGAACTCCGCTGATACGCAGTATTTT.

This chain links TRBV29-1 with TRBJ2-2; D may be TRBD1 or TRBD2 (6 bases each). The germline V gene encodes CDR1 SQVTM and CDR2 ANQGSEA. The CDR3 covers 15 residues. With 5 bases removed from V and 4 bases from J, the gap between germline ends came to 17 bases. The CDR3 loop reads CSVSDRQEGTGELFF. In nucleotides, the CDR3 is TGCAGCGTTTCCGATAGACAGGAGGGCACCGGGGAGCTGTTTTTT.

The gene calls are TRBV20-1 and TRBJ2-7, with 9 bases aligning to TRBD1. This CDR3 is built from 15 residues. Germline lookup yields CDR1 DFQATT and CDR2 SNEGSKA (reference sequence). The CDR3 DNA sequence: TGCAGCGTCGCCGGCGGACAGGGGCAAAACTACGAGCAGTACTTC. Protein sequence: CSVAGGQGQNYEQYF.

The V and J genes are TRBV7-3 and TRBJ1-6; 7 positions match TRBD1. From germline, CDR1 is SGHTA and CDR2 FQGTGA. CDR3 length equals 13 residues. Trimming took 3 bases from V and 8 from J; bases not matched to a gene: 1. As DNA, the CDR3 is TGTGCCAGCAGCTTTACAGGGGATTCACCCCTCCACTTT. Its protein is CASSFTGDSPLHF. The entire variable domain, with the rest obtained from reference TRBV7-3 and TRBJ1-6, is as follows: GAGVSQTPSNKVTEKGKYVELRCDPISGHTALYWYRQSLGQGPEFLIYFQGTGAADDSGLPNDRFFAVRPEGSVSTLKIQRTERGDSAVYLCASSFTGDSPLHFGNGTRLTVT.

In its sample, this clonotype was seen a few times. The chain employs TRBV10-3 and TRBJ2-5; 8 nucleotides agree with TRBD1. The germline V gene encodes CDR1 ENHRY and CDR2 SYGVKD. This CDR3 is 14 amino acids long. J lost 0 bases, V lost 11 bases, and 8 bases had no gene match. The CDR3 bases are TGTGCCTCACAAACAGGGGGATACCAAGAGACCCAGTACTTC. It specifies CASQTGGYQETQYF.

V usage is TRBV10-3 and J usage is TRBJ2-7; 10 bases agree with TRBD2. The CDR3 sequence is 13 residues long. Germline trimming cut 10 bases from V and 1 base from J; bases unmatched to any gene: 4. Per the germline V gene, CDR1 is ENHRY and CDR2 is SYGVKD. CDR3 bases: TGTGCCACCGGGACTAGCGAATCCTACGAGCAGTACTTC. This sequence encodes CATGTSESYEQYF.

V and J are TRBV6-2 or TRBV6-3 and TRBJ1-2; TRBD1 matches 7 bases. Germline V gene lookup returns CDR1 MNHEY and CDR2 SVGEGT. Unmatched junction bases numbered 11, after V lost 6 bases and J lost 7 bases. This CDR3 has 14 residues. The DNA of the CDR3 is TGTGCCAGCAGACAAGGGGGCAGGGGTCCTGGCTACACCTTC. Its translation: CASRQGGRGPGYTF.

This chain connects TRBV10-3 to TRBJ2-1, with 10 bases matching TRBD2. The CDR3 covers 18 residues. V gave up 2 bases and J gave up 3 bases; unmatched junction bases: 10. Per germline, CDR1 ENHRY and CDR2 SYGVKD. The CDR3 region has the DNA TGTGCCATCAGTGAGCCGACGACTAGGACTAGCGGCTACAATGAGCAGTTCTTC. This codes for CAISEPTTRTSGYNEQFF.

J is TRBJ2-2 and V is TRBV20-1; no firm D call. V gave up 5 bases and J gave up 6 bases, with 10 bases separating them. The CDR3 runs to 12 residues. Germline V CDR1 and CDR2: DFQATT, SNEGSKA (reference sequence). This CDR3 reads CSASGPSGELFF. The CDR3 nucleotides read TGCAGTGCTTCAGGACCGTCCGGGGAGCTGTTTTTT.

This clonotype has more than one count but fewer than ten. The J gene is TRBJ1-1, the V gene TRBV6-1, with no clear D. The germline V and J ends were trimmed by 5 bases and 3 bases, with 10 bases remaining between them. The CDR3 runs to 13 residues. Germline CDR1 reads MNHNS; CDR2 reads SASEGT. CDR3 amino acids: CASSPRWDTEAFF. In DNA, the CDR3 is TGTGCCAGCAGTCCCCGGTGGGACACTGAAGCTTTCTTT.

V gene TRBV28 combines with J gene TRBJ2-3; 8 positions agree with TRBD2. CDR1 is MDHEN, CDR2 SYDVKM, per germline. The CDR3 is 17 residues long. Trimming took 5 bases from V and 0 from J; bases not matched to a gene: 10. The CDR3 sequence: CASSTGTSAGSTDTQYF. The DNA of the CDR3 is TGTGCCAGCAGTACTGGGACTAGTGCAGGAAGCACAGATACGCAGTATTTT.

The chain employs TRBV12-3 or TRBV12-4 and TRBJ2-5, with a possible D match to TRBD2 (8 bases). CDR3 length: 16 residues. V was cut by 5 bases and J by 2 bases, with 18 bases left in between. CDR3: CASSAIAGTVQETQYF. In nucleotides, the CDR3 is TGTGCCAGCAGTGCAATAGCGGGGACAGTACAAGAGACCCAGTACTTC.

The gene calls are TRBV5-4 and TRBJ2-3, with 8 positions matching TRBD2. In germline, CDR1 is SGHNT, CDR2 YYREEE (reference sequence). The CDR3 has 16 amino acids. The V segment lost 6 bases and the J segment 0 bases; nucleotides outside the gene matches: 9. CDR3 nucleotides: TGTGCCAGCATGATGCGGCTAGCGGGCAGCACAGATACGCAGTATTTT. Protein product: CASMMRLAGSTDTQYF.

The rearrangement links TRBV5-1 to TRBJ2-7; D unresolved. V dropped 0 bases and J dropped 4 bases, with 14 bases sitting between them. Germline CDR1 SGHRS, CDR2 YFSETQ. The CDR3 is 15 amino acids. The CDR3, as DNA: TGCGCCAGCAGCTTGGATTCGGGTGGATGGTACGAGCAGTACTTC. As protein: CASSLDSGGWYEQYF.

The CDR3 DNA is TGTGCCAGCAGTGAAGCGCCAGAGGGAGGGTCCTACGAGCAGTACTTC. It is translated as CASSEAPEGGSYEQYF. This sequence joins TRBV6-1 and TRBJ2-7, with 7 bases aligning to TRBD2. Looked up from germline, CDR1 is MNHNS and CDR2 is SASEGT. The V and J ends lost 0 bases and 1 base, in that order; junction bases with no gene match: 6. The CDR3 has 16 amino acids.